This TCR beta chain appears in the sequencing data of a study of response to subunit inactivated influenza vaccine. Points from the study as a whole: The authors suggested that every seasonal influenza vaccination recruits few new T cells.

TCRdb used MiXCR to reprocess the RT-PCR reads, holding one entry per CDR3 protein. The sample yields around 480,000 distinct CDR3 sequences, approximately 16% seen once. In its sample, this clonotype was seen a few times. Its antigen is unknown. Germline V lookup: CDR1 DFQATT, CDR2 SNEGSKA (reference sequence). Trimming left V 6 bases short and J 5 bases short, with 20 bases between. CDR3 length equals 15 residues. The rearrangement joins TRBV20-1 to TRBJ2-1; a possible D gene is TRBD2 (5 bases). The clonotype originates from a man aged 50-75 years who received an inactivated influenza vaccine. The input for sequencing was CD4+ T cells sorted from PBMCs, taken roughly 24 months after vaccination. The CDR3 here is CSATPVWAGDNEQFF. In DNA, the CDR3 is TGCAGTGCCACCCCCGTGTGGGCCGGGGACAATGAGCAGTTCTTC.